This TCR beta chain was sequenced during a study of blood T cells in healthy people across ages. The length of the CDR3 is 12 residues. V shed 3 bases and J shed 7 bases, with 9 bases lying between them. Combining a sample-barcoded 5' primer with a J-beta primer mix, a second PCR ran for roughly 7 to 11 cycles. Every sample returned 2.5 million or more CDR3-containing paired-end reads. TCRdb ran MiXCR on the 5' RACE reads and lists one entry per CDR3 protein. This table has around 750,000 distinct CDR3 sequences, 53% appearing once. The chain couples TRBV12-3 or TRBV12-4 to TRBJ1-2; D might be TRBD1 (6 bases). Source material: blood. The receptor's source is an older man in good health. The CDR3 nucleotides read TGTGCCAGCAGTTTCGGGGGGCTTGGCTACACCTTC. This codes for CASSFGGLGYTF.